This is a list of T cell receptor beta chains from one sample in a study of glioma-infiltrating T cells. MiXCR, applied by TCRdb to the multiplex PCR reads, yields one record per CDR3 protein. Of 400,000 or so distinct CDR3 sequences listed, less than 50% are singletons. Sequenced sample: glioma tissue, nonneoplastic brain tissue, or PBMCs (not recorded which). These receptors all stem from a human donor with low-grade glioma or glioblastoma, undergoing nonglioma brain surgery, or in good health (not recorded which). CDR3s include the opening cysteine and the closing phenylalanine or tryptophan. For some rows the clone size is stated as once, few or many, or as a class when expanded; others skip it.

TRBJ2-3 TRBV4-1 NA CASSQDSNKDTQYF
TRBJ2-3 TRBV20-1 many CSARASLDTQYF
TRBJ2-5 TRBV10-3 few CAISASGVQETQYF
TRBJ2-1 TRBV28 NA CASSLLKLTGQGDNEQFF
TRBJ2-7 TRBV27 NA CASSLLRRGVYEQYF
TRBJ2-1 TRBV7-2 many CASSRPGAYNEQFF
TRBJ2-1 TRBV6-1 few CATEPGGSYNEQFF
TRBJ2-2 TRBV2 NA CASRVNNTGELFF
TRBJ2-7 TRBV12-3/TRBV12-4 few CASSPGQYEQYF
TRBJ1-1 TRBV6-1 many CASISDRDLPEAFF
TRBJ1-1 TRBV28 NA CASSPTRGGGTEAFF
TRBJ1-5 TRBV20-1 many CSATLIDRAQHF
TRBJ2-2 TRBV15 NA CATREGRNTGELFF
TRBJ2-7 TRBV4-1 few CASSQDIPRGWEQYF
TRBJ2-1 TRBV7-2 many CASSSPPGNYNEQFF
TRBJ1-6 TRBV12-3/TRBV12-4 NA CASSTGTGDDSPLHF
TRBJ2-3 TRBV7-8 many CASSWDRFSTDTQYF
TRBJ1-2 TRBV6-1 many CASSEANRDSGYTF
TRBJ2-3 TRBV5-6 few CASSLGFDSNTQYF
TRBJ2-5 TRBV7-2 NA CASSLRGVTRAPDRGQRTQYF
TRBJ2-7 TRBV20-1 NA CSASRTSEVYEQYF
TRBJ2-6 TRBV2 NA CASGRLRPSGANVLTF
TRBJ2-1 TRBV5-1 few CASSLGVVSSYNEQFF
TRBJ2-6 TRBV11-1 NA CTSSQVQFGANVLTF
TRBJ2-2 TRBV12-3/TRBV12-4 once CASSFSSGRAGELFF
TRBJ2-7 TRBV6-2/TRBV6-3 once CASSLKPPGQGTMSSYNEQYF
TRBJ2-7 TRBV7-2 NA CASRSSREGSHEQYF
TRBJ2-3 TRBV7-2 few CASSSFGGTDTQYF
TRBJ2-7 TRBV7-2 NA CASSPGLAGELVQYF
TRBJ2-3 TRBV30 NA CAWLGTGSPDTQYF
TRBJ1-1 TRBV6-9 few CASILALRGTEAFF
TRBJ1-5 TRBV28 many CASSLTTGNQPQHF
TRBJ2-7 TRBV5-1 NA CASSLKAGALYEQYF
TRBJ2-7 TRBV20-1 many CSAGRTDGNEQYF
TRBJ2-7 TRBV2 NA CASGQNVYEQYF
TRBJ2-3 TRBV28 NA CASSLTPGLAGDEATDTQYF
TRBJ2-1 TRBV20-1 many CSARTSGRGLLYNEQFF
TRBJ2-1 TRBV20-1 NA CSARRFGEGNEQFF
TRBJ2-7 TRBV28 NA CASTSAIVGYEQYF
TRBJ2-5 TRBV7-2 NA CASSLDGSSGRAEGQYF
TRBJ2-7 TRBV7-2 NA CAGSLAGLAGYEQYF
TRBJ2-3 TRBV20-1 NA CSARDPTSGSTDTQYF
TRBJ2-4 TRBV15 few CASRTGGAKNIQYF
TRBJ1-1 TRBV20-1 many CSAQGGTGLTLAEAFF
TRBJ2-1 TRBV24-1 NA CATSDRTSGGPYNEQFF
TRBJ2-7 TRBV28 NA CASIRDGYEQYF
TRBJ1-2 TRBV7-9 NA CASSPAGGLANYGYTF
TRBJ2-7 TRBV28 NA CASSLGTVNYEQYF
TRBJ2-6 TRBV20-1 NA CSARDSQSSGANVLTF
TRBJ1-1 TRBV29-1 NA CSASDLRAEAFF
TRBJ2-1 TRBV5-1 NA CASSQRQGAMNNEQFF
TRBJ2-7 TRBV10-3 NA CAISDLAGASEQHF